Below are 30 T cell receptor beta chains sequenced from a single sample in a study of CD8+ T cells in alopecia areata. The treatment is: oral pan-JAK inhibitor, 5-10 mg twice daily. cDNA reverse transcribed from extracted RNA served as the sequencing template. This table comes from immunoSEQ multiplex PCR, and its TCRdb copy is limited to in-frame clones, with some not included. The table has approximately 130,000 clones, 61% seen once; the top ten hold 4.5% to 6%. The sample here was CD4+ T cells sorted from blood, taken at week 4, from a patient treated with tofacitinib. Every receptor here comes from a human donor with alopecia areata.

The chain uses TRBV30 and TRBJ2-3; D might be TRBD2 (5 bases). The CDR3 length is 15 residues. V was trimmed by 2 bases and J by 6 bases, leaving 18 bases between them. Germline V gene data show CDR1 as GTSNPN and CDR2 as SVGIG (reference sequence). The CDR3 is CAWSSFSVASDTQYF. The CDR3 DNA reads as TGTGCCTGGAGTAGCTTCTCAGTAGCGTCTGATACGCAGTATTTT.

This chain joins TRBV5-1 and TRBJ1-1; possibly TRBD1 for D (6 bases). Germline V gene sequence: CDR1 SGHRS, CDR2 YFSETQ. The V gene lost 3 bases and the J gene lost 11 bases, with 20 bases spanning the gap. This CDR3 is 14 amino acids long. CDR3 region: CASSSSDTGTRAFF. In DNA form, the CDR3 reads TGCGCCAGCAGCTCGTCCGACACAGGGACTAGGGCTTTCTTT.

This clone came up once. The chain has TRBV7-9 and TRBJ2-2; D unclear. This CDR3 comprises 14 residues. CDR1 SEHNR and CDR2 FQNEAQ come from the germline V gene (reference sequence). V lost 7 bases to trimming and J lost 0 bases, with 9 bases between them. The CDR3 here is CASNDKTNTGELFF. CDR3 sequence (DNA): TGTGCCAGCAATGACAAGACGAACACCGGGGAGCTGTTTTTT.

The chain uses TRBV29-1 and TRBJ2-5; 8 nucleotides agree with TRBD1. This CDR3 is 15 amino acids long. V shed 8 bases and J 4 bases; nucleotides not matched to a gene: 15. Per the germline V gene, CDR1 is SQVTM and CDR2 is ANQGSEA. CDR3 nucleotide sequence: TGCAGCTCCGATGGCACTGGACAGGGAAGAGAGACCCAGTACTTC. Translation: CSSDGTGQGRETQYF.

The chain uses TRBV9 and TRBJ2-1, with 10 bases identical to TRBD2. The ends lost 4 bases at V and 12 bases at J; junction bases unmatched: 19. Germline CDR1 and CDR2: SGDLS and YYNGEE. The CDR3 runs 17 residues. This chain's CDR3 is CASSSPARPSGGVGQFF. DNA for the CDR3: TGTGCCAGCAGCTCACCCGCTCGGCCTAGCGGGGGTGTTGGGCAGTTCTTC. Combining the CDR3 with reference TRBV9 and TRBJ2-1 gives the whole variable domain DSGVTQTPKHLITATGQRVTLRCSPRSGDLSVYWYQQSLDQGLQFLIQYYNGEERAKGNILERFSAQQFPDLHSELNLSSLELGDSALYFCASSSPARPSGGVGQFFGPGTRLTVL.

The chain is built from TRBV29-1 and TRBJ1-5; the D gene is possibly TRBD1 (6 bases). Deletions cut 4 bases from V and 3 bases from J, with 10 bases between. The germline V gene encodes CDR1 SQVTM and CDR2 ANQGSEA. The CDR3 contains 13 residues. The CDR3 protein is CSVAWGPNQPQHF. As DNA, the CDR3 is TGCAGCGTTGCGTGGGGGCCCAATCAGCCCCAGCATTTT.

The CDR3 DNA follows: TGTGCCAGCAGCTTCTGGGGTGGAGATTCACCCCTCCACTTT. Protein sequence: CASSFWGGDSPLHF. This chain links TRBV13 with TRBJ1-6; no reliable D call. The germline V gene encodes CDR1 PRHDT and CDR2 FYEKMQ (reference sequence). Deletions cut 3 bases from V and 8 bases from J, with 11 bases between. The CDR3 extends over 14 amino acids.

V is TRBV5-1 and J is TRBJ2-1; D tentatively fits TRBD1 or TRBD2 (5 bases each). The CDR3 totals 16 residues. The V end lost 0 bases, the J end lost 0 bases, and 10 bases lay between the germline ends. The germline V gene has CDR1 SGHRS and CDR2 YFSETQ. CDR3 DNA sequence: TGCGCCAGCAGCTTGGTTGGGGGAGTCTCCTACAATGAGCAGTTCTTC. The encoded protein is CASSLVGGVSYNEQFF.

The chain carries TRBV9 and TRBJ1-1; no firm D call. From germline, CDR1 is SGDLS and CDR2 YYNGEE. Trimming pared 0 bases from V and 1 base from J, leaving 10 bases between. CDR3 length equals 15 residues. The CDR3 nucleotides are TGTGCCAGCAGCGTAGGCGGCAGATCGAACACTGAAGCTTTCTTT. Amino acid sequence: CASSVGGRSNTEAFF. Using reference TRBV9 and TRBJ1-1 for the parts outside the CDR3, the full variable domain is DSGVTQTPKHLITATGQRVTLRCSPRSGDLSVYWYQQSLDQGLQFLIQYYNGEERAKGNILERFSAQQFPDLHSELNLSSLELGDSALYFCASSVGGRSNTEAFFGQGTRLTVV.

V is TRBV30 and J is TRBJ1-5, with TRBD1 identical over 7 bases. Germline assignment: CDR1 GTSNPN and CDR2 SVGIG (reference sequence). Germline trimming cut 4 bases from V and 14 bases from J; bases unmatched to any gene: 14. The CDR3 has 13 residues. CDR3 amino acids: CAWTSRMGDREHF. The CDR3 DNA sequence: TGTGCCTGGACCTCAAGAATGGGGGACAGAGAGCATTTT.

This chain links TRBV15 with TRBJ1-1; D gene uncertain. The CDR3 length is 15 residues. V was cut by 3 bases and J by 3 bases, with 14 bases left in between. Germline CDR1 is LNHNV and CDR2 is YYDKDF (reference sequence). CDR3 loop: CATSSDVGRDTEAFF. The CDR3 coding sequence is TGTGCCACCAGCAGTGATGTCGGGCGAGACACTGAAGCTTTCTTT.

J is TRBJ2-5 and V is TRBV19, with D maybe TRBD2 (5 bases). Germline V CDR1 and CDR2: LNHDA, SQIVND (reference sequence). Trimming shortened V by 2 bases and J by 0 bases, and 7 bases separated the two germline ends. The CDR3 contains 14 residues. For the CDR3, the DNA is TGTGCCAGTAGTATATCGGGGAACCAAGAGACCCAGTACTTC. It codes for CASSISGNQETQYF.

The chain couples TRBV10-3 to TRBJ2-3; no clear D. The V end was cut by 8 bases, the J end by 3 bases, with 6 bases between. The CDR3 is 11 residues long. From germline, CDR1 is ENHRY and CDR2 SYGVKD. The CDR3 loop is CAIGRTDTQYF. The CDR3 coding sequence is TGTGCCATCGGAAGAACAGATACGCAGTATTTT.

The V gene is TRBV10-3, the J gene TRBJ2-5; D gene unclear. Germline CDR1 and CDR2: ENHRY and SYGVKD. The CDR3 is 14 amino acids. Deletions cut 0 bases from V and 1 base from J, with 6 bases between. The CDR3 loop is CAISESRAQETQYF. CDR3 coding DNA: TGTGCCATCAGTGAGTCCCGGGCCCAAGAGACCCAGTACTTC.

This clone showed up just once. In DNA, the CDR3 is TGCGCCAGCAGCTTGAATGGACTAGTGGTCTCAGATACGCAGTATTTT. This sequence encodes CASSLNGLVVSDTQYF. V and J are TRBV5-1 and TRBJ2-3; 7 positions agree with TRBD2. V lost 1 base and J lost 4; bases outside the gene matches: 9. The CDR3 extends over 16 amino acids. Germline lookup yields CDR1 SGHRS and CDR2 YFSETQ.

The chain recombines TRBV6-1 with TRBJ2-3; 11 nucleotides align to TRBD2. J was trimmed by 5 bases and V by 4 bases; bases with no gene match: 5. CDR1 and CDR2 from the germline V gene are MNHNS and SASEGT. There are 15 residues in the CDR3. CDR3 sequence reads: CASSALAGAGDTQYF. In nucleotides, the CDR3 is TGTGCCAGCAGTGCACTAGCGGGAGCTGGAGATACGCAGTATTTT.

The genes are TRBV11-1 and TRBJ2-5; weak D call: TRBD2 (5 bases). From germline, CDR1 is SGHAT and CDR2 FQDESV (reference sequence). This CDR3 spans 13 amino acids. V gave up 5 bases and J gave up 3 bases, with 10 bases separating them. This CDR3 is CASSRGEKETQYF. The CDR3 nucleotides are TGTGCCAGCAGCCGGGGTGAGAAAGAGACCCAGTACTTC.

This clone turned up a few times. The chain employs TRBV2 and TRBJ1-5; 10 nucleotides align to TRBD1. Trimming at V came to 4 bases and at J to 5 bases, leaving 2 bases not matched to a gene. This CDR3 has 14 residues. The germline V gene has CDR1 SNHLY and CDR2 FYNNEI. The CDR3 bases are TGTGCCAGCAGTGGGGACAGGGGCGATCAGCCCCAGCATTTT. Residues: CASSGDRGDQPQHF.

The gene calls are TRBV29-1 and TRBJ2-7; D possibly corresponds to TRBD2 (5 bases). V lost 2 bases, J lost 4 bases, and 15 bases lay in between. This CDR3 is built from 14 residues. Germline V gene sequence: CDR1 SQVTM, CDR2 ANQGSEA. This chain's CDR3 is CSVEFSASRYEQYF. In nucleotides, the CDR3 is TGCAGCGTTGAATTTTCGGCTAGCCGTTACGAGCAGTACTTC.

The genes are TRBV7-9 and TRBJ2-5; 8 nucleotides match TRBD2. From germline, CDR1 is SEHNR and CDR2 FQNEAQ (reference sequence). The length of the CDR3 is 14 residues. The V gene end was trimmed by 8 bases and the J gene end by 4 bases; junction bases not matched to a gene: 9. In DNA form, the CDR3 reads TGTGCCAGCGAACCCAGGCTAGCGGGAGAGACCCAGTACTTC. It encodes CASEPRLAGETQYF.

The chain carries TRBV5-6 and TRBJ2-3; TRBD2 matches 10 bases. Germline CDR1 SGHDT, CDR2 YYEEEE. The CDR3 sequence is 19 residues long. Trimming cost V 6 bases and J 1 base; bases outside gene matches: 17. For the CDR3, the DNA is TGTGCCAGCACCAATCGCGCTAGCGGGAGCAGGCGAGGCACAGATACGCAGTATTTT. The encoded protein is CASTNRASGSRRGTDTQYF.

V is TRBV6-6 and J is TRBJ2-2; 10 bases agree with TRBD1. Germline CDR1 and CDR2: MNHNY and SVGAGI (reference sequence). V lost 6 bases, J lost 3 bases, and 4 bases stayed unmatched. The CDR3 loop spans 15 amino acids. The CDR3 DNA sequence: TGTGCCAGCAGCGGGACAGGGGTATACACCGGGGAGCTGTTTTTT. It yields the protein CASSGTGVYTGELFF.

Concerning this clone: One junction end disagrees with the germline gene, perhaps due to a read error. The chain couples TRBV14 to TRBJ1-1; weak D call: TRBD1 (5 bases). Germline V gene data show CDR1 as SGHDN and CDR2 as FVKESK. The CDR3 contains 13 residues. Here the CDR3 reads CASSRQRNTEAFF. In nucleotides, the CDR3 is TGTGCCAGCAGCCGACAGAGAAACACTGAAGCGTTCTTT. Full variable domain (rest looked up from reference TRBV14 and TRBJ1-1): EAGVTQFPSHSVIEKGQTVTLRCDPISGHDNLYWYRRVMGKEIKFLLHFVKESKQDESGMPNNRFLAERTGGTYSTLKVQPAELEDSGVYFCASSRQRNTEAFFGQGTRLTVV.

This clone was counted only a few times. This chain uses TRBV6-6 with TRBJ2-7; D is unclear. This CDR3 spans 12 amino acids. V shed 2 bases and J shed 3 bases, with 5 bases lying between them. Germline V gene data show CDR1 as MNHNY and CDR2 as SVGAGI (reference sequence). Here the CDR3 reads CASSYLRYEQYF. The CDR3 DNA sequence: TGTGCCAGCAGTTACCTTCGCTACGAGCAGTACTTC.

The J gene is TRBJ2-7, the V gene TRBV2; the match to TRBD1 covers 11 bases. This CDR3 spans 14 amino acids. Losses at the gene ends were 5 bases for V and 4 bases for J; bases not matched to a gene: 4. The germline V gene has CDR1 SNHLY and CDR2 FYNNEI. The CDR3 region has the DNA TGTGCCAGCAGTACCGGGACAGGGGGTTACGAGCAGTACTTC. This codes for CASSTGTGGYEQYF. The whole variable domain, remainder taken from reference TRBV2 and TRBJ2-7, is EPEVTQTPSHQVTQMGQEVILRCVPISNHLYFYWYRQILGQKVEFLVSFYNNEISEKSEIFDDQFSVERPDGSNFTLKIRSTKLEDSAMYFCASSTGTGGYEQYFGPGTRLTVT.

This clone was observed a handful of times. This CDR3 is also generated by other DNA sequences in the sample. The chain joins TRBV5-1 to TRBJ2-2, with 7 bases lining up with TRBD1. CDR1 and CDR2 from the germline V gene are SGHRS and YFSETQ. V trimming: 2 bases; J trimming: 3 bases; junction bases outside the gene matches: 1. The CDR3 is 14 amino acids. Here the CDR3 DNA reads TGCGCCAGCAGCTTTACAGGGGACACCGGGGAGCTGTTTTTT. Encoded protein: CASSFTGDTGELFF.

This clone was seen a handful of times. The chain has TRBV2 and TRBJ2-1; maybe TRBD2 (6 bases). Per germline, CDR1 SNHLY and CDR2 FYNNEI. The ends were cut back, 3 bases at V and 10 bases at J, with 10 bases in the middle. This CDR3 comprises 12 residues. CDR3 region: CASSDRLAEQFF. CDR3 sequence (DNA): TGTGCCAGCAGTGACCGCCTAGCGGAGCAGTTCTTC. Full variable domain (remainder filled in from reference TRBV2 and TRBJ2-1): EPEVTQTPSHQVTQMGQEVILRCVPISNHLYFYWYRQILGQKVEFLVSFYNNEISEKSEIFDDQFSVERPDGSNFTLKIRSTKLEDSAMYFCASSDRLAEQFFGPGTRLTVL.

This clone was counted only a few times. The chain uses TRBV25-1 and TRBJ2-5; tentative D call: TRBD1 (6 bases). The germline V and J ends were trimmed by 8 bases and 6 bases, with 19 bases remaining between them. This CDR3 has 14 residues. CDR1 and CDR2 (germline): MGHDK, SYGVNS. This CDR3 reads CASVKAGEGKTQYF. The CDR3 DNA follows: TGTGCCAGCGTTAAGGCAGGGGAAGGGAAGACCCAGTACTTC.

The CDR3 bases are TGTGCCAGCAGTGAACGAGTCGGGCGGACTAACTATGGCTACACCTTC. Its translation: CASSERVGRTNYGYTF. The chain links TRBV2 to TRBJ1-2; D unclear. V was shortened by 2 bases and J by 0 bases, with 13 bases between the two germline ends. The CDR3 is 16 amino acids. Looked up from germline, CDR1 is SNHLY and CDR2 is FYNNEI.

The chain employs TRBV19 and TRBJ2-5, with D hard to call. Germline V gives CDR1 LNHDA, CDR2 SQIVND (reference sequence). The V end was cut by 2 bases, the J end by 4 bases, with 8 bases between. This CDR3 is built from 13 residues. The CDR3: CASSISWRETQYF. The CDR3 coding sequence is TGTGCCAGTAGTATAAGTTGGAGAGAGACCCAGTACTTC.